These 3 T cell receptor beta chains were sequenced from one sample in a study of blood T cell repertoires in COVID-19. Generated by immunoSEQ multiplex PCR, the TCRdb table keeps only in-frame clones and is missing some. The sample records roughly 200,000 clones, around 84% being singletons. Sequencing used peripheral blood. The source of these receptors is a woman older than 75 with active or convalescent COVID-19.

The CDR3 sequence is CASSESTYTTQFF. The CDR3 region has the DNA TGTGCCAGCAGTGAATCCACGTACACTACGCAGTTCTTC. The chain recombines TRBV25-1 with TRBJ2-1; D ambiguous. Per the germline V gene, CDR1 is MGHDK and CDR2 is SYGVNS. CDR3 length equals 13 residues. V was shortened by 1 base and J by 12 bases, with 13 bases between the two germline ends.

This clone has just one count. This rearrangement joins TRBV11-2 to TRBJ1-4, with D possibly being TRBD1 (5 bases). V lost 2 bases and J 6 bases, leaving 10 bases between the germline ends. Germline values: CDR1 SGHAT, CDR2 FQNNGV. The CDR3 is 14 amino acids. The CDR3 DNA reads TGTGCCAGCAGCTTACGCCAGGGATATGAAAAACTGTTTTTT. This codes for CASSLRQGYEKLFF.

The chain combines TRBV6-1 with TRBJ2-7; weak D call: TRBD1 (6 bases). The CDR3 spans 16 residues. Trimming shortened V by 2 bases and J by 3 bases, and 17 bases separated the two germline ends. Germline-derived CDR1 and CDR2 are MNHNS and SASEGT. Written as DNA, the CDR3 is TGTGCCAGCAGTGAATTATCGCGGACAGTTTACTACGAGCAGTACTTC. Its protein product is CASSELSRTVYYEQYF.